Listed here are 20 T cell receptor beta chains from one sample, sequenced in a study of T cells after yellow fever vaccination. TCRdb recomputed calls from the 5' RACE reads with MiXCR, one row per CDR3 protein. The sample lists around 65,000 distinct CDR3 sequences, approximately 5% seen once, with roughly 2% in the top ten. The sequencing here drew on CD4+ T cells sorted from PBMCs, taken roughly 15 days after the first yellow fever vaccination. These receptor sequences come from a man younger than 35 who received the YFV17D yellow fever vaccine.

Many counts were recorded for this clonotype. For the CDR3, the DNA is TGCAGCGTTGTGCGAGCCCAAGAGACCCAGTACTTC. Protein product: CSVVRAQETQYF. This chain joins TRBV29-1 and TRBJ2-5; D remains ambiguous. The germline V and J ends were trimmed by 4 bases and 1 base, with 7 bases remaining between them. From germline, CDR1 is SQVTM and CDR2 ANQGSEA. The CDR3 has 12 residues.

This rearrangement joins TRBV12-3 or TRBV12-4 to TRBJ2-1; 11 bases align to TRBD2. The CDR3 length is 14 residues. The trim removed 6 bases at V and 5 bases at J, leaving 3 bases unmatched. The CDR3 DNA reads TGTGCCAGCAGCCGACTAGCGGGAAACAATGAGCAGTTCTTC. Translating gives CASSRLAGNNEQFF.

Ten or more counts support this clonotype. The chain uses TRBV6-5 and TRBJ2-5; maybe TRBD2 (7 bases). This CDR3 region has 14 residues. Germline CDR1 reads MNHEY; CDR2 reads SVGAGI. Trimming cost V 3 bases and J 7 bases, with 15 bases left between them. The CDR3 sequence is CASSYRGAGGTQYF. In nucleotides, the CDR3 is TGTGCCAGCAGTTATCGGGGGGCCGGCGGGACCCAGTACTTC.

This clonotype has at least ten counts. This rearrangement joins TRBV6-2 or TRBV6-3 to TRBJ2-5, with TRBD2 identical over 7 bases. Germline CDR1 MNHEY, CDR2 SVGEGT. The J segment lost 3 bases and the V segment lost 8 bases, leaving 3 bases of the junction unmatched. CDR3 length: 12 residues. In DNA, the CDR3 is TGTGCCAGCTCCGCGGGGGAAGAGACCCAGTACTTC. Encoded protein: CASSAGEETQYF.

This clonotype has ten or more counts. The V call is TRBV20-1, the J call TRBJ2-7, with D uncertain. This CDR3 is 11 amino acids long. Germline loops: CDR1 DFQATT, CDR2 SNEGSKA (reference sequence). V lost 3 bases to trimming and J lost 2 bases, with 5 bases between them. This CDR3 is CSASGAYEQYV. The CDR3, as DNA: TGCAGTGCTAGTGGGGCCTACGAGCAGTACGTC.

This clonotype was seen at least ten times. The CDR3 region is CASSLRWGEETQYF. Written as DNA, the CDR3 is TGTGCCAGCAGTTTACGATGGGGGGAAGAGACCCAGTACTTC. V is TRBV12-3 or TRBV12-4 and J is TRBJ2-5, with D maybe TRBD2 (6 bases). The CDR3 has 14 residues. V gave up 2 bases and J gave up 3 bases, with 10 bases separating them.

This clonotype was detected ten times or more. The V gene is TRBV24-1, the J gene TRBJ1-1; 9 bases are a match to TRBD1. After removal of 2 bases from V and 7 bases from J, the junction contained 4 bases not matched to a gene. Germline-derived CDR1 and CDR2 are KGHDR and SFDVKD. The CDR3 is 14 amino acids. CDR3 sequence (DNA): TGTGCCACCAGTGATTCACAGGGGGCGGATGAAGCTTTCTTT. Its protein is CATSDSQGADEAFF.

In this sample, this clonotype turned up many times. This sequence joins TRBV5-1 and TRBJ2-7, with 8 bases identical to TRBD1. The CDR3 has 14 amino acids. Germline V gives CDR1 SGHRS, CDR2 YFSETQ. V shed 2 bases, J shed 5 bases, and the junction held 6 bases outside the gene matches. The CDR3: CASSFWTGSNEQYF. The DNA for the CDR3 is TGCGCCAGCAGCTTCTGGACAGGGAGCAACGAGCAGTACTTC.

This clonotype was counted at least ten times. The chain links TRBV4-3 to TRBJ2-3, with 9 nucleotides matching TRBD1. With V trimmed by 0 bases and J by 3 bases, 10 bases remained unmatched. This CDR3 is 18 amino acids long. Germline lookup yields CDR1 LGHNA and CDR2 YSLEER. The CDR3 loop is CASSQEGHLGTGTDTQYF. In DNA form, the CDR3 reads TGCGCCAGCAGCCAAGAAGGGCATTTGGGGACAGGGACAGATACGCAGTATTTT.

This clonotype has a count of ten or more. The chain recombines TRBV5-5 with TRBJ2-2; a possible D gene is TRBD1 (6 bases). Germline values: CDR1 SGHKS, CDR2 YYEKEE (reference sequence). Trimming stripped 1 base from V and 6 bases from J, with 16 bases between. This CDR3 has 16 amino acids. The CDR3 here is CASSLYATGEAGELFF. As DNA, the CDR3 is TGTGCCAGCAGCTTGTACGCGACAGGAGAGGCCGGGGAGCTGTTTTTT.

Ten or more counts support this clonotype. V gene TRBV29-1 combines with J gene TRBJ2-5; D is perhaps TRBD1 or TRBD2 (5 bases each). With 4 bases removed from V and 5 bases from J, the gap between germline ends came to 17 bases. The CDR3 is 14 amino acids. Germline V gives CDR1 SQVTM, CDR2 ANQGSEA. CDR3 in DNA: TGCAGCGTTGTGGGGCCCAGTATAGCGGAGACCCAGTACTTC. Translation gives CSVVGPSIAETQYF. The whole variable domain, remainder taken from reference TRBV29-1 and TRBJ2-5, is SAVISQKPSRDICQRGTSLTIQCQVDSQVTMMFWYRQQPGQSLTLIATANQGSEATYESGFVIDKFPISRPNLTFSTLTVSNMSPEDSSIYLCSVVGPSIAETQYFGPGTRLLVL.

This clonotype was found many times. This chain uses TRBV7-2 with TRBJ2-1; D gene ambiguous. Looked up from germline, CDR1 is SGHTA and CDR2 is FQGNSA. V gave up 0 bases and J gave up 7 bases, with 4 bases separating them. The CDR3 consists of 12 residues. This CDR3 reads CASSLARNEQFF. CDR3 DNA: TGTGCCAGCAGCTTAGCGAGGAATGAGCAGTTCTTC. The full variable domain, rest sourced from reference TRBV7-2 and TRBJ2-1, is GAGVSQSPSNKVTEKGKDVELRCDPISGHTALYWYRQSLGQGLEFLIYFQGNSAPDKSGLPSDRFSAERTGGSVSTLTIQRTQQEDSAVYLCASSLARNEQFFGPGTRLTVL.

Ten or more counts support this clonotype. The chain employs TRBV11-2 and TRBJ2-1, with 9 nucleotides matching TRBD1. The CDR3 totals 13 residues. Germline assignment: CDR1 SGHAT and CDR2 FQNNGV. The trim removed 4 bases at V and 10 bases at J, leaving 5 bases unmatched. CDR3 region: CASSSITGGEQFF. In DNA form, the CDR3 reads TGTGCCAGCAGCTCCATTACAGGGGGCGAGCAGTTCTTC.

This clonotype has a count of ten or more. The J gene is TRBJ2-7, the V gene TRBV20-1; possible D gene TRBD2, 5 bases. Trimming took 0 bases from V and 3 from J, leaving 12 bases between them. The length of the CDR3 is 14 residues. CDR1 and CDR2 from the germline V gene are DFQATT and SNEGSKA (reference sequence). The CDR3 loop reads CSARDRSGIYEQYF. Here the CDR3 DNA reads TGCAGTGCTAGAGATCGGAGCGGTATCTACGAGCAGTACTTC.

This clonotype was counted only a few times. V and J are TRBV5-1 and TRBJ2-2; D is ambiguous. Per germline, CDR1 SGHRS and CDR2 YFSETQ. V lost 3 bases to trimming and J lost 7 bases, with 13 bases between them. This CDR3 has 14 residues. CDR3 sequence reads: CASSSILKGGELFF. The CDR3 DNA sequence: TGCGCCAGCAGCTCCATATTGAAGGGCGGGGAGCTGTTTTTT.

This clonotype has ten or more counts. This sequence joins TRBV10-3 and TRBJ2-3; D is perhaps TRBD1 or TRBD2 (5 bases each). The V gene's germline CDR1 is ENHRY and CDR2 SYGVKD. CDR3 length equals 17 residues. Trimming shortened V by 5 bases and J by 1 base, and 19 bases separated the two germline ends. The CDR3 sequence: CAISTHGARDGTDTQYF. CDR3 nucleotides: TGTGCCATCAGTACTCACGGGGCCAGAGATGGCACAGATACGCAGTATTTT.

This clonotype was recorded many times. This sequence joins TRBV20-1 and TRBJ1-5; a possible D gene is TRBD1 (5 bases). CDR1 is DFQATT and CDR2 is SNEGSKA in the germline V gene (reference sequence). With 1 base removed from V and 2 bases from J, the gap between germline ends came to 18 bases. This CDR3 spans 17 amino acids. DNA for the CDR3: TGCAGTGCTAGAGTCGGACACGCACCCTATGGCAATCAGCCCCAGCATTTT. Translating it yields CSARVGHAPYGNQPQHF.

This clonotype was detected many times. The gene calls are TRBV9 and TRBJ1-3; TRBD1 is a possible D gene (5 bases). The CDR3 contains 17 residues. Trimming pared 4 bases from V and 0 bases from J, leaving 17 bases between. Germline V gives CDR1 SGDLS, CDR2 YYNGEE. Here the CDR3 reads CASSQNPQGLSGNTIYF. In nucleotides, the CDR3 is TGTGCCAGCAGCCAAAATCCTCAGGGCCTCTCTGGAAACACCATATATTTT.

Ten or more counts support this clonotype. The chain is built from TRBV7-9 and TRBJ2-1; D may be TRBD2 (5 bases). Germline V CDR1 and CDR2: SEHNR, FQNEAQ (reference sequence). V was pared by 5 bases and J by 1 base, with 18 bases between. This CDR3 comprises 17 residues. Here the CDR3 reads CASSPPPRAVSYNEQFF. CDR3 bases: TGTGCCAGCAGCCCCCCTCCGAGGGCGGTTTCCTACAATGAGCAGTTCTTC.

In this sample, this clonotype turned up many times. The V call is TRBV5-1, the J call TRBJ2-3; 8 bases agree with TRBD1. V lost 3 bases, J lost 5 bases, and 5 bases stayed unmatched. Germline CDR1 reads SGHRS; CDR2 reads YFSETQ. The CDR3 contains 14 residues. As DNA, the CDR3 is TGCGCCAGCAGCTCCCAGGGGGCAAGAGATACGCAGTATTTT. It encodes CASSSQGARDTQYF.